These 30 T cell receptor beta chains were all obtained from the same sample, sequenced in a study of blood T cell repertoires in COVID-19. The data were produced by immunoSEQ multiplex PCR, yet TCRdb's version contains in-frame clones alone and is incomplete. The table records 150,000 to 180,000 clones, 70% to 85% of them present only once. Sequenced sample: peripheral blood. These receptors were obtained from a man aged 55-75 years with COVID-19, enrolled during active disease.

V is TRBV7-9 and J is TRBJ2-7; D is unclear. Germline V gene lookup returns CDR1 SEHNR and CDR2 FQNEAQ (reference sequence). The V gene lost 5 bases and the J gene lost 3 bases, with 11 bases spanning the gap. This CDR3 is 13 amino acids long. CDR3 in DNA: TGTGCCAGCAGCCCTCCTCGCGTCTACGAGCAGTACTTC. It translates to CASSPPRVYEQYF.

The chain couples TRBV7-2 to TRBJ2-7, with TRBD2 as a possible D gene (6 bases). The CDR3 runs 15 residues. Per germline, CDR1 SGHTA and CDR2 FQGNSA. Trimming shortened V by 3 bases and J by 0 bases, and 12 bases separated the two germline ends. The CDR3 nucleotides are TGTGCCAGCAGCTTCGGAGGGCTCCTCTCCTACGAGCAGTACTTC. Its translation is CASSFGGLLSYEQYF.

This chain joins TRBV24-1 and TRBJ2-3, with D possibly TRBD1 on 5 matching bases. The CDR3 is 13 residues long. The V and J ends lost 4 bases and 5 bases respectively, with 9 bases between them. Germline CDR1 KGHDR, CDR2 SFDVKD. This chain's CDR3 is CATSEGRRDTQYF. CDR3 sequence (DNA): TGTGCCACCAGTGAGGGGCGCCGAGATACGCAGTATTTT.

CDR3 DNA sequence: TGTGCCAGCAGCTTGTTGGGGACAACTATGAACACTGAAGCTTTCTTT. Protein product: CASSLLGTTMNTEAFF. This rearrangement joins TRBV5-4 to TRBJ1-1, with D perhaps matching TRBD1 (6 bases). V was trimmed by 1 base and J by 0 bases, leaving 13 bases between them. Germline loops: CDR1 SGHNT, CDR2 YYREEE (reference sequence). This CDR3 is 16 amino acids long.

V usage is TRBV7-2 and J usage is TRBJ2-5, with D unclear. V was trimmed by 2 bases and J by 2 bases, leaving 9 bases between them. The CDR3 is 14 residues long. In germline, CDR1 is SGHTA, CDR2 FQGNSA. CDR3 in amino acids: CASSLYGLQETQYF. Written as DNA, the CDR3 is TGTGCCAGCAGCTTATATGGTCTACAAGAGACCCAGTACTTC.

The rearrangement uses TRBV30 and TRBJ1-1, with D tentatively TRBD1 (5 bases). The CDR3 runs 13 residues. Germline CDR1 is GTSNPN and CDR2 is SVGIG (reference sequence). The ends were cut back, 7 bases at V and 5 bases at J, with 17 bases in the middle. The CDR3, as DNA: TGTGCCTCCGGAAAGGGCGGGGGTACTGAAGCTTTCTTT. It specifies CASGKGGGTEAFF.

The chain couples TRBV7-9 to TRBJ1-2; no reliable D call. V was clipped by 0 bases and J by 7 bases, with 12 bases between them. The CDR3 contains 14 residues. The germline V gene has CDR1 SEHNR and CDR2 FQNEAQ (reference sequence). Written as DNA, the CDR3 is TGTGCCAGCAGCTTAGCGGGCAGGCTAAGTGGCTACACCTTC. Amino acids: CASSLAGRLSGYTF.

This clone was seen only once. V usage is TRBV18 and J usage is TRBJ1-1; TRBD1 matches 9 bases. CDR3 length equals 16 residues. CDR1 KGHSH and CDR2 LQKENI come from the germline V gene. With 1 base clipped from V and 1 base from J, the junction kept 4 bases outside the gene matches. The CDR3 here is CASSPRGTGSNTEAFF. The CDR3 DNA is TGTGCCAGCTCACCACGAGGGACAGGGTCGAACACTGAAGCTTTCTTT.

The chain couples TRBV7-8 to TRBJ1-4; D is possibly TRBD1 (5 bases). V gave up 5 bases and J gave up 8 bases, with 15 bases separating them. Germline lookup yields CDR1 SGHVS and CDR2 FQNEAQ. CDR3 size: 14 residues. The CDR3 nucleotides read TGTGCCAGCAGCCCTGGGACTAGCGGCGAAAAACTGTTTTTT. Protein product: CASSPGTSGEKLFF.

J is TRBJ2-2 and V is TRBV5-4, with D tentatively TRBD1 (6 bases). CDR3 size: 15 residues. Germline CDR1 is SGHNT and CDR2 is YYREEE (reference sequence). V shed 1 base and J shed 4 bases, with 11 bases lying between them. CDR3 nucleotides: TGTGCCAGCAGCTTGCCAGGGGCCGCCACCGGGGAGCTGTTTTTT. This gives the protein CASSLPGAATGELFF.

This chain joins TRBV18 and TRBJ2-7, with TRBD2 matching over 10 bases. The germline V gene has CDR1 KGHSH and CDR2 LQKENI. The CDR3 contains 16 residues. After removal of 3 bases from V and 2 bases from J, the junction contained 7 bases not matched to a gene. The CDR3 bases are TGTGCCAGCTCACCGATGCTAGCGGGGGCCGCCTACGAGCAGTACTTC. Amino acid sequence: CASSPMLAGAAYEQYF.

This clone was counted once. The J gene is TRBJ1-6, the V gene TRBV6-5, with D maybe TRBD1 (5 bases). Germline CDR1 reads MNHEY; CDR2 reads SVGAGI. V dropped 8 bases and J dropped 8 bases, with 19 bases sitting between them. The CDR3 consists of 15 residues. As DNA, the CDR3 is TGTGCCAGCTCGCCAGGGTACGATTCTGATTCACCCCTCCACTTT. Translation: CASSPGYDSDSPLHF.

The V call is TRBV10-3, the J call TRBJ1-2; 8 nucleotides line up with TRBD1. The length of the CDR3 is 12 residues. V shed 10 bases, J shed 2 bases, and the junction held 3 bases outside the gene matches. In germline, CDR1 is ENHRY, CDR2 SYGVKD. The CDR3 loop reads CATGQGNYGYTF. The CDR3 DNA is TGTGCCACCGGACAGGGAAACTATGGCTACACCTTC.

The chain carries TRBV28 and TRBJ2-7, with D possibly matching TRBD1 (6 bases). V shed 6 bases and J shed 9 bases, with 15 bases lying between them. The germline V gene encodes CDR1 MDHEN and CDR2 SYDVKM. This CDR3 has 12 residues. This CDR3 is CASRQGQDGQYF. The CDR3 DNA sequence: TGTGCCAGCAGACAGGGACAAGATGGGCAGTACTTC.

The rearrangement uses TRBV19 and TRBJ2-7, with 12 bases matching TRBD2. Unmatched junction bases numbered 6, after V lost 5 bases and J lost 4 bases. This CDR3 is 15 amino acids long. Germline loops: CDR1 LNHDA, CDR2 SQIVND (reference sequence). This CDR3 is CASSVGLAGAYEQYF. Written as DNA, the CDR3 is TGTGCCAGTAGTGTGGGACTAGCGGGCGCATACGAGCAGTACTTC.

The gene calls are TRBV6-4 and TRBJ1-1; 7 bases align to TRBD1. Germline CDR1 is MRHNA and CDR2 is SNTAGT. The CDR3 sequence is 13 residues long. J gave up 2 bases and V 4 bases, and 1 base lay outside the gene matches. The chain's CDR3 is CASSGDSNTEAFF. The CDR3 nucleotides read TGTGCCAGCAGTGGGGACAGTAACACTGAAGCTTTCTTT.

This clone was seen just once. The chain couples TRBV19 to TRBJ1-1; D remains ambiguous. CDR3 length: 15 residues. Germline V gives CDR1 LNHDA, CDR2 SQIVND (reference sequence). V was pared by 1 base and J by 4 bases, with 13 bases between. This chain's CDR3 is CASSIGGQVGTEAFF. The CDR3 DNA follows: TGTGCCAGTAGTATAGGTGGGCAAGTGGGCACTGAAGCTTTCTTT.

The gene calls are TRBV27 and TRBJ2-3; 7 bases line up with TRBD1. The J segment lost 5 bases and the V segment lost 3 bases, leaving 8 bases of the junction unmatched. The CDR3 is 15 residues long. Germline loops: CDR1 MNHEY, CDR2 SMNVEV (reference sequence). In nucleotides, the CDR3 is TGTGCCAGCAGTTTCTTAGGGACAGCAAAAGATACGCAGTATTTT. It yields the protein CASSFLGTAKDTQYF.

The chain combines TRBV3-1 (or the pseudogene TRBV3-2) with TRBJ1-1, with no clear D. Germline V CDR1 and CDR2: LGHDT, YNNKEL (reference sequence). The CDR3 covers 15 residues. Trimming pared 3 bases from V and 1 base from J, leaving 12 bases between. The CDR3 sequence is CASSHSPRGNTEAFF. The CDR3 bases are TGTGCCAGCAGCCACAGTCCCCGGGGGAACACTGAAGCTTTCTTT.

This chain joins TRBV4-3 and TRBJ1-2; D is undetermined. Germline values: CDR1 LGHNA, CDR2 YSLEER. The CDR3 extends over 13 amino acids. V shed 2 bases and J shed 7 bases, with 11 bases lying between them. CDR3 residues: CASSQQRSGGYTF. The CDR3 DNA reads TGCGCCAGCAGCCAACAACGGAGTGGTGGCTACACCTTC.

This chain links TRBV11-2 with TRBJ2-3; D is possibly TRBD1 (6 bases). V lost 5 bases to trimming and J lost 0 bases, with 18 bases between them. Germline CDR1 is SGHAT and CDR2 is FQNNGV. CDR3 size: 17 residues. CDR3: CASSTNSQGGSTDTQYF. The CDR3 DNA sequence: TGTGCCAGCAGCACCAATAGTCAAGGGGGTAGCACAGATACGCAGTATTTT.

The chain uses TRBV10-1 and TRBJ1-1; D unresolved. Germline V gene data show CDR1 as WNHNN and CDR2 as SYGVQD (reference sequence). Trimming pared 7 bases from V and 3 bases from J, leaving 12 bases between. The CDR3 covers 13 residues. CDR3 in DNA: TGCGCCAGCATCTTAAACCGGGACACTGAAGCTTTCTTT. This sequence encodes CASILNRDTEAFF.

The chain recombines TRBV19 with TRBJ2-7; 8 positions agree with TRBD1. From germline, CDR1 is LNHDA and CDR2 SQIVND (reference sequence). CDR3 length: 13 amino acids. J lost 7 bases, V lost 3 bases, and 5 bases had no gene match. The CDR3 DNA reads TGTGCCAGTAGTATCGACAGGGGAAGTGAGCAGTACTTC. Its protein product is CASSIDRGSEQYF.

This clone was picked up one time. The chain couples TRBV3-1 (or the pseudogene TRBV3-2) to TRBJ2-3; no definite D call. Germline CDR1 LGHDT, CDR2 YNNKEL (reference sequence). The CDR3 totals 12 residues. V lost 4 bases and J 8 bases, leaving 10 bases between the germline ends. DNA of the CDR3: TGTGCCAGCAGCCCCCAGACGGGTACGCAGTATTTT. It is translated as CASSPQTGTQYF.

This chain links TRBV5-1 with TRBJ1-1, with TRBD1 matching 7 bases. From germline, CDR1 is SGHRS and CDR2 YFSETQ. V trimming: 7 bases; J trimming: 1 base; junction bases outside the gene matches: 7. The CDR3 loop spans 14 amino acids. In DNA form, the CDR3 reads TGCGCCAGCCGGACAGGAAGCTCGAACACTGAAGCTTTCTTT. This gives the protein CASRTGSSNTEAFF. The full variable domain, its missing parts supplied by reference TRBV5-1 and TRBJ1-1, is KAGVTQTPRYLIKTRGQQVTLSCSPISGHRSVSWYQQTPGQGLQFLFEYFSETQRNKGNFPGRFSGRQFSNSRSEMNVSTLELGDSALYLCASRTGSSNTEAFFGQGTRLTVV.

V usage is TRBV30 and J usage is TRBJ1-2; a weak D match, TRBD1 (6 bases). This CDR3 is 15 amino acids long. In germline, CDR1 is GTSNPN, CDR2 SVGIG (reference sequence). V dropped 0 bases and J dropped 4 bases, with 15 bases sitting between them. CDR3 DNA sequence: TGTGCCTGGAGTGTACCGGCCAGGGGCCTCTATGGCTACACCTTC. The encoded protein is CAWSVPARGLYGYTF. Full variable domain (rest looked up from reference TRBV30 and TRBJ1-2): SQTIHQWPATLVQPVGSPLSLECTVEGTSNPNLYWYRQAAGRGLQLLFYSVGIGQISSEVPQNLSASRPQDRQFILSSKKLLLSDSGFYLCAWSVPARGLYGYTFGSGTRLTVV.

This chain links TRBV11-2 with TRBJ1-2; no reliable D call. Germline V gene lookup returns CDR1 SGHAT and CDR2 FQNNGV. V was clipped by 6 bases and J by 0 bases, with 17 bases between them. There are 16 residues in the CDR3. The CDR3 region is CASRQSGGRTNYGYTF. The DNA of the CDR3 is TGTGCCAGCAGACAAAGCGGCGGGCGCACTAACTATGGCTACACCTTC. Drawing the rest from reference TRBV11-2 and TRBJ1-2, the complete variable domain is EAGVAQSPRYKIIEKRQSVAFWCNPISGHATLYWYQQILGQGPKLLIQFQNNGVVDDSQLPKDRFSAERLKGVDSTLKIQPAKLEDSAVYLCASRQSGGRTNYGYTFGSGTRLTVV.

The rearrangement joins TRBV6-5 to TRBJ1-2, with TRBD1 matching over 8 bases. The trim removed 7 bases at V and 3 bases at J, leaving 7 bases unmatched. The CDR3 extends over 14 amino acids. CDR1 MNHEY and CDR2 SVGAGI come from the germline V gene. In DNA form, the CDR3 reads TGTGCCAGCACTCAACCAGGGGGCTACTATGGCTACACCTTC. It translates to CASTQPGGYYGYTF.

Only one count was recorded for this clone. This CDR3 reads CASSSTEGGIYEQYF. CDR3 nucleotide sequence: TGTGCCAGCAGCTCCACCGAGGGGGGGATCTACGAGCAGTACTTC. The V gene is TRBV7-2, the J gene TRBJ2-7; perhaps TRBD2 as D (7 bases). The germline CDR1 and CDR2 sequences are SGHTA and FQGNSA. With 4 bases removed from V and 3 bases from J, the gap between germline ends came to 16 bases. This CDR3 contains 15 residues. Looking up the rest from reference TRBV7-2 and TRBJ2-7 gives the full variable domain: GAGVSQSPSNKVTEKGKDVELRCDPISGHTALYWYRQSLGQGLEFLIYFQGNSAPDKSGLPSDRFSAERTGGSVSTLTIQRTQQEDSAVYLCASSSTEGGIYEQYFGPGTRLTVT.

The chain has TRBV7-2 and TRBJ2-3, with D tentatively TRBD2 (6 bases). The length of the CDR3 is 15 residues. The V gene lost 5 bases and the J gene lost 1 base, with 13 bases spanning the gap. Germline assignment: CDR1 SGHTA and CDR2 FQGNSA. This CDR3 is CASSGRRARTDTQYF. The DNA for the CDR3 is TGTGCCAGCAGCGGGCGGAGGGCTCGCACAGATACGCAGTATTTT. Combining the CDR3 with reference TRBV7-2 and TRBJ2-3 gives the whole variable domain GAGVSQSPSNKVTEKGKDVELRCDPISGHTALYWYRQSLGQGLEFLIYFQGNSAPDKSGLPSDRFSAERTGGSVSTLTIQRTQQEDSAVYLCASSGRRARTDTQYFGPGTRLTVL.